Sequencing of this T cell receptor (beta chain) was carried out in a study of T cells in Graves' hyperthyroidism and ophthalmopathy. Patients were aged 18 to 65, had disease duration under 2 months, and had newly diagnosed hyperthyroidism. Germline V gene sequence: CDR1 SEHNR, CDR2 FQNEAQ (reference sequence). The CDR3 sequence is 16 residues long. Trimming cost V 4 bases and J 4 bases; bases outside gene matches: 10. This clonotype was detected a few times. The TCR beta CDR3 regions underwent amplification using RNA transcripts as the source. The primer set for the first-round RT-PCR of the TCR CDR3 was HTBI. TCRdb ran MiXCR on the multiplex PCR reads and lists one entry per CDR3 protein. This sample has 350,000 to 400,000 distinct CDR3 sequences, with about 15% found just once.

The rearrangement uses TRBV7-9 and TRBJ1-2; TRBD1 matches 9 bases. Sequenced sample: blood. The clonotype was recovered from a woman aged 55-70 years with Graves' hyperthyroidism. The chain's CDR3 is CASSYSPGQGIYGYTF. CDR3 nucleotides: TGTGCCAGCAGCTACTCTCCGGGACAGGGTATCTATGGCTACACCTTC. Variable domain in full (rest from reference TRBV7-9 and TRBJ1-2): DTGVSQNPRHKITKRGQNVTFRCDPISEHNRLYWYRQTLGQGPEFLTYFQNEAQLEKSRLLSDRFSAERPKGSFSTLEIQRTEQGDSAMYLCASSYSPGQGIYGYTFGSGTRLTVV.